Listed below are T cell receptor beta chains from one sample, sequenced in a study of blood T cells in healthy people across ages. TCRdb recomputed calls from the 5' RACE reads with MiXCR, one row per CDR3 protein. Of roughly 680,000 distinct CDR3 sequences detected, 52% appear once; the ten largest clones hold approximately 15%. Input material: blood. These receptors all stem from an elderly woman in good health. Both conserved end residues are part of each CDR3. A D gene is named only where the DNA matches it firmly. Some rows have no size entry. The others give once, few or many, or a class for an expanded clone.

NA TRBJ1-2 NA TRBV5-1 CASRVGPDVYGYTF TGCGCGAGCCGGGTGGGGCCAGATGTTTATGGCTACACCTTC
many TRBJ2-5 NA TRBV7-9 CASSLASLAETQYF TGTGCCAGCAGCTTAGCCTCACTGGCAGAGACCCAGTACTTC
once TRBJ1-1 NA TRBV7-9 CASSLGPGKPFF TGTGCCAGCAGCTTAGGCCCTGGGAAGCCTTTCTTT
few TRBJ2-3 TRBD1 TRBV24-1 CATRSTGGIADTQYF TGTGCCACCAGGTCGACAGGGGGTATCGCAGATACGCAGTATTTT
few TRBJ2-5 TRBD1 TRBV5-1 CASRPEQGHLYNEQYF TGCGCCAGCAGACCGGAACAGGGGCACCTTTACAATGAGCAGTACTTC
many TRBJ2-1 NA TRBV7-3 CASRMGGSNEQFF TGTGCCAGCCGAATGGGGGGTAGCAATGAGCAGTTCTTC
NA TRBJ2-3 NA TRBV20-1 CSVRWGASTDTQYF TGCAGTGTACGTTGGGGAGCTAGCACAGATACGCAGTATTTT
many TRBJ2-7 NA TRBV10-3 CAISRDIVSYEQYF TGTGCCATCAGTCGTGACATAGTCTCCTACGAGCAGTACTTC
few TRBJ2-7 NA TRBV28 CASRIQGGSPYEQYF TGTGCCAGCAGAATCCAAGGGGGGTCTCCCTACGAGCAGTACTTC
once TRBJ2-3 TRBD2 TRBV7-2 CASLEGGLAADTQYF TGTGCCAGCTTGGAGGGGGGACTAGCTGCAGATACGCAGTATTTT
many TRBJ2-7 NA TRBV10-1 CASSEGPFGPYEQYF TGCGCCAGCAGTGAGGGCCCGTTTGGTCCCTACGAGCAGTACTTC
many TRBJ1-5 NA TRBV6-6 CASRNTGDQPQHF TGTGCCAGCAGGAACACAGGAGATCAGCCCCAGCATTTT
NA TRBJ2-1 TRBD2 TRBV7-2 CASSMVASGIGDEQFF TGTGCCAGCAGCATGGTGGCTAGCGGGATTGGGGATGAGCAGTTCTTC
NA TRBJ2-5 NA TRBV20-1 CSARPWGTLMETQYF TGCAGTGCTAGACCATGGGGCACGTTGATGGAGACCCAGTACTTC
few TRBJ2-3 NA TRBV6-2/TRBV6-3 CASIGTSTDTQYF TGTGCCAGCATCGGAACCTCCACAGATACGCAGTATTTT
few TRBJ2-3 NA TRBV7-8 CASSLVGQTDTQYF TGTGCCAGCAGCTTAGTGGGCCAAACAGATACGCAGTATTTT
many TRBJ2-1 TRBD2 TRBV12-3/TRBV12-4 CASNNFRGLADNEQFF TGTGCCAGCAATAACTTCAGGGGACTAGCCGACAATGAGCAGTTCTTC
few TRBJ2-1 TRBD2 TRBV28 CASSLRGGATNEQFF TGTGCCAGCAGTTTACGGGGGGGGGCGACTAATGAGCAGTTCTTC
NA TRBJ2-7 TRBD1 TRBV6-6 CASSDRVVYEQYF TGTGCCAGCAGTGACAGGGTGGTCTACGAGCAGTACTTC
NA TRBJ1-6 NA TRBV4-3 CASSQGRQSPLHF TGCGCCAGCAGCCAAGGTAGGCAGTCACCCCTCCACTTT
NA TRBJ2-1 NA TRBV12-3/TRBV12-4 CASSAPGGNEQFF TGTGCCAGCAGTGCCCCCGGGGGTAATGAGCAGTTCTTC
NA TRBJ2-5 NA TRBV28 CASSVDQLGTQYF TGTGCCAGCAGTGTTGATCAATTAGGGACCCAGTACTTC
NA TRBJ2-7 NA TRBV3-1 CASGLEGGYEQYF TGTGCCAGCGGGTTGGAGGGGGGATACGAGCAGTACTTC
many TRBJ2-2 NA TRBV2 CASQGQWNTGELFF TGTGCCAGCCAAGGACAGTGGAACACCGGGGAGCTGTTTTTT
many TRBJ2-3 NA TRBV5-1 CASRGLVRTDTQYF TGCGCCAGCAGGGGGTTAGTTCGCACAGATACGCAGTATTTT
many TRBJ2-5 NA TRBV2 CASPTGLQETQYF TGTGCCAGCCCTACGGGCTTACAAGAGACCCAGTACTTC
many TRBJ1-5 NA TRBV6-1 CATTNNRGQPQHF TGTGCCACCACCAATAACCGGGGTCAGCCCCAGCATTTT
NA TRBJ2-7 NA TRBV7-2 CASSSVDRSLQYF TGTGCCAGCAGCTCCGTCGACCGCTCTCTCCAGTACTTC
NA TRBJ1-5 NA TRBV2 CASCEGTRGNQPQHF TGTGCCAGCTGCGAGGGGACCAGGGGCAATCAGCCCCAGCATTTT
NA TRBJ1-5 NA TRBV28 CASSPPDSGSQPQHF TGTGCCAGCAGTCCCCCTGACAGTGGAAGTCAGCCCCAGCATTTT
many TRBJ2-7 NA TRBV4-1 CASSQELGYEQYF TGCGCCAGCAGCCAAGAACTGGGATACGAGCAGTACTTC
NA TRBJ2-2 TRBD1 TRBV28 CASSRPGTGNTGELFF TGTGCCAGCAGTCGCCCCGGGACAGGGAACACCGGGGAGCTGTTTTTT
NA TRBJ1-2 NA TRBV20-1 CSARKWGEGSHGYTF TGCAGTGCTAGAAAGTGGGGCGAGGGAAGTCATGGCTACACCTTC
few TRBJ2-7 NA TRBV5-1 CASSGDRSGSSYEQYF TGCGCCAGCAGCGGAGACAGGTCGGGGTCTTCCTACGAGCAGTACTTC
many TRBJ2-4 TRBD1 TRBV14 CASSPVGAGGIYENIQYF TGTGCCAGCAGCCCCGTTGGGGCAGGGGGCATTTACGAAAACATTCAGTACTTC
few TRBJ1-2 NA TRBV6-6 CASSRPPPYGYTF TGTGCCAGCAGTCGACCGCCCCCCTATGGCTACACCTTC
NA TRBJ2-5 NA TRBV7-9 CASKGVEQYF TGTGCCAGCAAGGGTGTTGAGCAGTACTTC